This T cell receptor beta chain was captured in a study of cytomegalovirus exposure and HLA in healthy donors. Regarding this clone: Its target is not known.

Study-wide points: Reported results showed that the classifier diagnosed cytomegalovirus status with high specificity and sensitivity. Confirmation was obtained in vitro that a few CMV-associated chains are specific for CMV antigens.

Clones were sequenced by immunoSEQ multiplex PCR, and TCRdb holds only the in-frame ones, with some missing. The sample has 200,000 to 250,000 clones, 83% seen once. J was trimmed by 4 bases and V by 6 bases; bases with no gene match: 5. The CDR3 loop spans 13 amino acids. Germline CDR1 is SNHLY and CDR2 is FYNNEI. V gene TRBV2 combines with J gene TRBJ1-2; TRBD1 agrees at 7 bases. Sequenced sample: PBMCs. The TCR originated in a woman aged 18-29 years in good health and CMV-seronegative. Here the CDR3 DNA reads TGTGCCAGCAGGACCGCAGGGGGCTATGGCTACACCTTC. Protein sequence: CASRTAGGYGYTF.